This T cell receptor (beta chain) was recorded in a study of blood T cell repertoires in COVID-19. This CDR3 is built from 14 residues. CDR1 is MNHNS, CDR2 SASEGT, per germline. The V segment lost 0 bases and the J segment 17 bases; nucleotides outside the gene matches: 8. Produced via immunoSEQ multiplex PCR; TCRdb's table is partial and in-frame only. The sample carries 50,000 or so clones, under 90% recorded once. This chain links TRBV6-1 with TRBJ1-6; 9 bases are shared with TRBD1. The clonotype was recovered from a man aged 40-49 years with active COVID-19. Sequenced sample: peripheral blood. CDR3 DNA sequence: TGTGCCAGCAGTGAAGCGCTTCAAGGACAGGGGATCCACTTT. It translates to CASSEALQGQGIHF.